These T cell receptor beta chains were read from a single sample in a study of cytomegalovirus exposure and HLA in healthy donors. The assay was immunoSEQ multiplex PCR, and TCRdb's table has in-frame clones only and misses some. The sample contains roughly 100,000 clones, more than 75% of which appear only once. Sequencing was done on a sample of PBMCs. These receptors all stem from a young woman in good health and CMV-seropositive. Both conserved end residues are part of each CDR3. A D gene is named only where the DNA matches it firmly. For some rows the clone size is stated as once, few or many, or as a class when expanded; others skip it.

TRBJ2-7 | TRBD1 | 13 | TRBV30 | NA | TGTGCCTCTTACAGGGGTAGCTCCTACGAGCAGTACTTC | CASYRGSSYEQYF
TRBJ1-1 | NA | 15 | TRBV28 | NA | TGTGCCAGCAGTCCCTTAGAACGGGAAAACACTGAAGCTTTCTTT | CASSPLERENTEAFF
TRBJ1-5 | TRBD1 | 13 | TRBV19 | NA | TGTGCCAGTAGTAGGACAGGGGATCAGCCCCAGCATTTT | CASSRTGDQPQHF
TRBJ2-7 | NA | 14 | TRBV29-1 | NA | TGCAGCGTTTCCCCCGGGGAACGTCCATACGAGCAGTACTTC | CSVSPGERPYEQYF
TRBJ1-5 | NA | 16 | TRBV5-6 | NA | TGTGCCAGCAGCTACAGGGTGTCCTTAAGCAATCAGCCCCAGCATTTT | CASSYRVSLSNQPQHF
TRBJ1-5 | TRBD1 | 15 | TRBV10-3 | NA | TGTGCCATCAGCCCGGGACAGGATAGCAATCAGCCCCAGCATTTT | CAISPGQDSNQPQHF
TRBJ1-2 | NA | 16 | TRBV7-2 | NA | TGTGCCAGCAGCTTAGCGCTGAGGCAGGGTGACTATGGCTACACCTTC | CASSLALRQGDYGYTF
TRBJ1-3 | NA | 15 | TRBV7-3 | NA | TGTGCCAGCAGCCCATGGGGGGGGTCTGGAAACACCATATATTTT | CASSPWGGSGNTIYF
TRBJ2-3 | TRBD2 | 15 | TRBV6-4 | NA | TGTGCCAGCAACGGTGGGAGGGCTTGCACAGATACGCAGTATTTT | CASNGGRACTDTQYF
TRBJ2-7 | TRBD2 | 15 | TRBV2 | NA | TGTGCCAGCAGTCGAACTAGCGGGGGGGCCTACGAGCAGTACTTC | CASSRTSGGAYEQYF
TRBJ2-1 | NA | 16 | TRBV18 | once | TGTGCCAGCTCACCACGGGTGGCGGGGGCTAGCAATGAGCAGTTCTTC | CASSPRVAGASNEQFF
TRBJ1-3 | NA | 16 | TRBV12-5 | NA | TGTGCTAGTGGCCTTCCTGTAGGGGGTACTGGAAACACCATATATTTT | CASGLPVGGTGNTIYF
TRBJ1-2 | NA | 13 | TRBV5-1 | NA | TGCGCCAGCAGCCTCCGGGAGAACTATGGCTACACCTTC | CASSLRENYGYTF
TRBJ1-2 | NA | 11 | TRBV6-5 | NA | TGTGCCATCATTGAGGGGGACGGCTACACCTTC | CAIIEGDGYTF
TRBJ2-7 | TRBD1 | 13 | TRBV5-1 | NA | TGCGCCATCAGGGACAGGCGGTCCTACGAGCAGTACTTC | CAIRDRRSYEQYF
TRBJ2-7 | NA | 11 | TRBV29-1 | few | TGCAGCGTTCTGGCCATCTACGAGCAGTACTTC | CSVLAIYEQYF
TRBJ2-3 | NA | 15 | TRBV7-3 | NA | TGTGCCAGCAGCTTAAGAGGACAAGAGCAATATACGCAGTATTTT | CASSLRGQEQYTQYF
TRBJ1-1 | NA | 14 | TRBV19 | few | TGTGCCAGCGGGGTTAACCTTGGGAACACTGAAGCTTTCTTT | CASGVNLGNTEAFF
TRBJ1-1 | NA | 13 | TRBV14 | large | TGTGCCAGCAGCCAGGCTAGGGACTTTGAGGCTTTCTTT | CASSQARDFEAFF
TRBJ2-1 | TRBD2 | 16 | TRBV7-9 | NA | TGTGCCAGCAGCGGACCTAGCGGGAGCTCCTACAATGAGCAGTTCTTC | CASSGPSGSSYNEQFF
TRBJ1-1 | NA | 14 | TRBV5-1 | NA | TGCGCCAGCAGCTTGGGGACAGAAGACACTGAAGCTTTCTTT | CASSLGTEDTEAFF
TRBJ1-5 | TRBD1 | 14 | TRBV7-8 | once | TGTGCCAGCAGTTCAGGGGGCTTCAATCAGCCCCAGCATTTT | CASSSGGFNQPQHF
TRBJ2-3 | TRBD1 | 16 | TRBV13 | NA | TGTGCCAGCAGCGATGGGACAGGGCTTAGCACAGATACGCAGTATTTT | CASSDGTGLSTDTQYF
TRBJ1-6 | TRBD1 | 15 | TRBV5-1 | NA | TGCGCCAGCAGCTGGGACAGGGCGCGAAATTCACCCCTCCACTTT | CASSWDRARNSPLHF
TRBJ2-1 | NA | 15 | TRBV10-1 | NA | TGCGCCAGCAGTGAGGGGGCGAATGGCCACAATGAGCAGTTCTTC | CASSEGANGHNEQFF
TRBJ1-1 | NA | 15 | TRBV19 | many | TGTGCCAGTAGTAGCTCAGGGGAAGAATATACTGAAGCTTTCTTT | CASSSSGEEYTEAFF
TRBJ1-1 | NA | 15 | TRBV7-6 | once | TGTGCCAGCAGCTTAGCGGGGGCGATGAACACTGAAGCTTTCTTT | CASSLAGAMNTEAFF
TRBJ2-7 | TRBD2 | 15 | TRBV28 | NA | TGTGCCAGCAGTACCCCTAGCGGGAGGGTTTACGAGCAGTACTTC | CASSTPSGRVYEQYF
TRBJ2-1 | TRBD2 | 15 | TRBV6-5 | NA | TGTGCCAGCAGACTTAGCGGGCTCTCCTACAATGAGCAGTTCTTC | CASRLSGLSYNEQFF
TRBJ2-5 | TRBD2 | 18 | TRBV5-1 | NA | TGCGCCAGCAGCTACGGGACTAGCGGGAGCGGGGTCCAAGAGACCCAGTACTTC | CASSYGTSGSGVQETQYF
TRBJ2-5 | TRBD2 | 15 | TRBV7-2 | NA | TGTGCCAGCAGCTCTAGCGGGGGGGCGACGGAGACCCAGTACTTC | CASSSSGGATETQYF
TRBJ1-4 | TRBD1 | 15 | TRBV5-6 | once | TGTGCCAGCAGCTTAGAAGGGACAGGGAATGAAAAACTGTTTTTT | CASSLEGTGNEKLFF
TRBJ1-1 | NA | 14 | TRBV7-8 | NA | TGTGCCAGCAGCTTAAGGTTGAGGGACACTGAAGCTTTCTTT | CASSLRLRDTEAFF